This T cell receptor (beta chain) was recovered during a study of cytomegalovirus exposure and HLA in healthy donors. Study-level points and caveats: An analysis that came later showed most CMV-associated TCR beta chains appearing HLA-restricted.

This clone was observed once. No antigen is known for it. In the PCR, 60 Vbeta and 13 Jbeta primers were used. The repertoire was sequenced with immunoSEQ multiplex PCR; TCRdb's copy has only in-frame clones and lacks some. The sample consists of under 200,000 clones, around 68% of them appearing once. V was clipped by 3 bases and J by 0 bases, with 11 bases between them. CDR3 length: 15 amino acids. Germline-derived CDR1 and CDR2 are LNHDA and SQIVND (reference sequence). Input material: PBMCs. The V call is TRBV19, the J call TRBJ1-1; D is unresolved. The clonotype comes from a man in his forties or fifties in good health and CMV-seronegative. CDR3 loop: CASSIIRPLNTEAFF. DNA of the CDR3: TGTGCCAGTAGTATCATCAGGCCCCTGAACACTGAAGCTTTCTTT.